This is a list of T cell receptor beta chains from one sample in a study of blood T cells in healthy people across ages. TCRdb redid the calling of the 5' RACE reads with MiXCR, one entry per CDR3 protein. This sample has 910,000 or so distinct CDR3 sequences; approximately 50% occur once, and the top ten carry about a fifth. Sequenced sample: blood. The receptors stem from a woman aged 60-75 years in good health. CDR3s include the opening cysteine and the closing phenylalanine or tryptophan. The order of the fields is V gene, J gene, clone size, D gene, CDR3 DNA, CDR3 protein. A D gene is named only where the DNA matches it firmly. Clone size is not always given. Where it is, it says once, few, many or a class for expanded clones.

>TRBV4-2|TRBJ1-2|NA|NA
TGTGCCAGCAGCCCAGCGGGGGCTATATATGGCTACACCTTC
CASSPAGAIYGYTF
>TRBV20-1|TRBJ2-3|NA|NA
TGCAGTGCTAGAGATTCCCCCCCCGGCCCCGGCAATAACCCTAGCACAGATACGCAGTATTTT
CSARDSPPGPGNNPSTDTQYF
>TRBV12-3/TRBV12-4|TRBJ2-1|NA|NA
TGTGCCAGCAGTGTTTTAGCGCCCAATGAGCAGTTCTTC
CASSVLAPNEQFF
>TRBV2|TRBJ2-7|few|TRBD2
TGTGCCAGCAAAAAGGGACTAGCGGGAGGGACCTACGAGCAGTACTTC
CASKKGLAGGTYEQYF
>TRBV7-9|TRBJ1-2|NA|TRBD1
TGTGCCACAACTCGGACAGGGGAGGCCTATGGCTACACCTTC
CATTRTGEAYGYTF
>TRBV6-2/TRBV6-3|TRBJ2-1|few|TRBD2
TGTGCCAGCAAAAAATCGGGCCTCCCGGGACTAGCGGGAAATGAGCAGTTCTTC
CASKKSGLPGLAGNEQFF
>TRBV6-1|TRBJ2-7|NA|TRBD1
TGTGCCAGCAGACGGTCAGGGGGTGACGAGCAGTACTTC
CASRRSGGDEQYF
>TRBV7-9|TRBJ1-2|NA|NA
TGTGCCAGCAGCCTCGGGACAATTTCTAACTATGGCTACACCTTC
CASSLGTISNYGYTF
>TRBV7-9|TRBJ1-2|NA|TRBD1
TGTGCCAGCAGCTTAGTGGACAGGGCGGGAGATGGCTACACCTTC
CASSLVDRAGDGYTF
>TRBV28|TRBJ2-5|once|TRBD1
TGTGCCAGCGGAGTGGGGGGACAGGGAAACCAAGAGACCCAGTACTTC
CASGVGGQGNQETQYF
>TRBV20-1|TRBJ2-5|NA|NA
TGCAGTGCCCACCGACCGGAACCAGTCCAAGAGACCCAGTACTTC
CSAHRPEPVQETQYF
>TRBV4-2|TRBJ2-3|NA|NA
TGTGCCAGCAGCCAAGTAGGGCAGGGACCCACAGATACGCAGTATTTT
CASSQVGQGPTDTQYF
>TRBV7-2|TRBJ2-3|few|NA
TGTGCCAGCAGCATCCGTGCTAGCACAGATACGCAGTATTTT
CASSIRASTDTQYF
>TRBV29-1|TRBJ2-1|NA|NA
TGCAGCGTTATAAGCCGAGTGAAGGCCTCCTACAATGAGCAGTTCTTC
CSVISRVKASYNEQFF
>TRBV20-1|TRBJ2-5|NA|TRBD2
TGCAGTCCACAATTGAGCGGGACGACAGAGACCCAGTACTTC
CSPQLSGTTETQYF